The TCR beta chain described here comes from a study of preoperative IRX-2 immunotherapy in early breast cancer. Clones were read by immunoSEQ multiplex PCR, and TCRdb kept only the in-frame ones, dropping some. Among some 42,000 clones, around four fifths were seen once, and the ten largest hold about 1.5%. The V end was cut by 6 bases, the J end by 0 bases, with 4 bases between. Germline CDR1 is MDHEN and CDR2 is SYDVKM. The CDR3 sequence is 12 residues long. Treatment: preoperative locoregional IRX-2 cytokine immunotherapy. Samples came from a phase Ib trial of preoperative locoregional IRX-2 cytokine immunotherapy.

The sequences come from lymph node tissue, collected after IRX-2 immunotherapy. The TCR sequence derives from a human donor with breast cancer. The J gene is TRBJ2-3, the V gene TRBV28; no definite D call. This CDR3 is CASRGSTDTQYF. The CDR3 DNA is TGTGCCAGCAGAGGCAGCACAGATACGCAGTATTTT.